The clone carrying this TCR beta chain was seen a few times. The source of the sample is a study of blood T cells in healthy people across ages. The V and J ends lost 1 base and 2 bases respectively, with 6 bases between them. The length of the CDR3 is 14 residues. Germline loops: CDR1 DFQATT, CDR2 SNEGSKA (reference sequence). Total RNA amounts of at least 5.5 micrograms were extracted per sample. The authors ran a second PCR of about 6 to 11 cycles using a sample-barcoded 5' primer and a J-beta primer mix. Via MiXCR, TCRdb re-called the 5' RACE reads, giving one row per CDR3 protein. The sample yields hundreds of thousands of distinct CDR3 sequences, around 50% seen once.

V usage is TRBV20-1 and J usage is TRBJ2-6; TRBD2 might be the D (5 bases). Material for sequencing was blood. This sequence was found in a man older than 75 in good health. The CDR3 region has the DNA TGCAGTGCTAGAGTGGGAGCTGGGGCCAACGTCCTGACTTTC. It is translated as CSARVGAGANVLTF.